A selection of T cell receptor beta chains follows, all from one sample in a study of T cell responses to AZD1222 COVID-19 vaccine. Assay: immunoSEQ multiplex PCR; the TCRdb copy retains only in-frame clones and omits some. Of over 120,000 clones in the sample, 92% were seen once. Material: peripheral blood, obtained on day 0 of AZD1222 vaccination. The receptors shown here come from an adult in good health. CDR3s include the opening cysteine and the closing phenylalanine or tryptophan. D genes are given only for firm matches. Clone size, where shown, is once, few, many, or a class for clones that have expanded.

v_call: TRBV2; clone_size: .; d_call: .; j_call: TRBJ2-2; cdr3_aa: CASRLAGGGELFF; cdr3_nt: TGTGCCAGCAGACTAGCCGGTGGCGGGGAGCTGTTTTTT
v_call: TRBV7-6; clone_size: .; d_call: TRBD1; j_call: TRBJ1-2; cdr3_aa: CASSLLGQNYGYTF; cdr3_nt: TGTGCCAGCAGCTTATTGGGACAGAACTATGGCTACACCTTC
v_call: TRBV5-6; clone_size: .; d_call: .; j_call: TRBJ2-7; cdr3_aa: CASSLLPDSPYEQYF; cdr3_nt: TGTGCCAGCAGCTTGCTTCCGGACAGCCCCTACGAGCAGTACTTC
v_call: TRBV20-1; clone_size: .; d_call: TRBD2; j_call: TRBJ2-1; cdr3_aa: CSASPLAGRSSYNEQFF; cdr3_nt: TGCAGTGCTAGTCCCCTAGCGGGTCGAAGCTCCTACAATGAGCAGTTCTTC
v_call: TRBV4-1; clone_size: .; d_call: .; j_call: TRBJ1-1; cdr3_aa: CASSLGAGMAEAFF; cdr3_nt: TGCGCCAGCAGCCTGGGGGCAGGGATGGCTGAAGCTTTCTTT
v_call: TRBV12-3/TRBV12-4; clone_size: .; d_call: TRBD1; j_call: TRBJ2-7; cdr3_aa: CASSPGQGAWYF; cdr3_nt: TGTGCCAGCAGTCCAGGACAGGGGGCTTGGTACTTC
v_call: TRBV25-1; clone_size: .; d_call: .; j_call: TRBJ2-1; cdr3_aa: CASSGQGGNEQFF; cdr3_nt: TGTGCCAGCAGTGGACAGGGAGGCAATGAGCAGTTCTTC
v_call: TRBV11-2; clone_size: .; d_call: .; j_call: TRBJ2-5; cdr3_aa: CASSFEYETQYF; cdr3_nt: TGTGCCAGCAGCTTTGAGTATGAGACCCAGTACTTC
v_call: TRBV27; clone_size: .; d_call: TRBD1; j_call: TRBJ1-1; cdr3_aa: CASSERTGLFTEAFF; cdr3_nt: TGTGCCAGCAGTGAACGGACAGGGTTGTTCACTGAAGCTTTCTTT
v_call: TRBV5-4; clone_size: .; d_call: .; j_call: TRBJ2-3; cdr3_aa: CASSFGGGLHTDTQYF; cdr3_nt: TGTGCCAGCAGCTTTGGAGGGGGGCTTCACACAGATACGCAGTATTTT
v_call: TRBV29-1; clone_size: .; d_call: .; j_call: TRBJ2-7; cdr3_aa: CSVVLDKAYEQYF; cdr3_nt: .
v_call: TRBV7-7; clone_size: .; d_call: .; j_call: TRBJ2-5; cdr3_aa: CASSLPGPQETQYF; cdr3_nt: TGTGCTAGCAGCCTACCGGGGCCTCAAGAGACCCAGTACTTC
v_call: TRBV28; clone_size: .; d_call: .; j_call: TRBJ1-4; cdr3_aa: CASSLAVEKLFF; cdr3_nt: TGTGCCAGCAGTCTCGCGGTTGAAAAACTGTTTTTT
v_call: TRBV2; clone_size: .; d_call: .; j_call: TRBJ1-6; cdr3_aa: CASGFTTVNSPLHF; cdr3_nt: TGTGCCAGCGGTTTTACTACGGTTAATTCACCCCTCCACTTT
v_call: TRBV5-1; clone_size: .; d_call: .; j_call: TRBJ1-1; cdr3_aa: CASSLQGTNTEAFF; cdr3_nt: TGCGCCAGCAGCTTGCAGGGGACGAACACTGAAGCTTTCTTT
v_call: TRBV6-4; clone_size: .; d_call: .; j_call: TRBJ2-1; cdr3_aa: CASRAGSDSYNEQFF; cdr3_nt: TGTGCCAGCCGGGCGGGCTCTGACTCCTACAATGAGCAGTTCTTC
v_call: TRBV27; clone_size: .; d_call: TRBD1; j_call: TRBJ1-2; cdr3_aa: CASWDRGVYGYTF; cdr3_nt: TGTGCCAGTTGGGACAGGGGGGTCTATGGCTACACCTTC
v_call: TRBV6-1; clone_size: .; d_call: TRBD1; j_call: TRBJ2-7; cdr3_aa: CASSEGTAYEQYF; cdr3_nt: TGTGCCAGCAGTGAGGGGACAGCCTACGAGCAGTACTTC
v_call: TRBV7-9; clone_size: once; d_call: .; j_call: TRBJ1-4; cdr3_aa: CASSTRRGIEEKLFF; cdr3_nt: TGTGCCAGCAGCACGAGACGGGGGATAGAAGAAAAACTGTTTTTT
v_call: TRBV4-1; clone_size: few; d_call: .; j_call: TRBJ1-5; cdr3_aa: CASSQDQGSNQPQHF; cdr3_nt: TGCGCCAGCAGCCAAGACCAGGGGAGCAATCAGCCCCAGCATTTT
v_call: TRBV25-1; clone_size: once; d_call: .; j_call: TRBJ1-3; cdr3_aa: CASRDGGTIYF; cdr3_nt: TGTGCCAGCAGAGACGGGGGGACCATATATTTT
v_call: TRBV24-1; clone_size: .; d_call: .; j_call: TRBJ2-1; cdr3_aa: CATSDLTPGRDEQFF; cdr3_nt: TGTGCCACCAGTGATTTAACTCCCGGTAGGGATGAGCAGTTCTTC
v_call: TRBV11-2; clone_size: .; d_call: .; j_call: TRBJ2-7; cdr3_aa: CASSPGRRFGEEQYF; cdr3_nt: TGTGCCAGCAGCCCGGGGCGCAGGTTTGGAGAAGAGCAGTACTTC
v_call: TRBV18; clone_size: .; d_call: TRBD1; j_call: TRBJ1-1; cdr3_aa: CASSRTGLGDNTEAFF; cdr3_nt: TGTGCCAGCTCACGGACAGGGCTAGGGGATAACACTGAAGCTTTCTTT
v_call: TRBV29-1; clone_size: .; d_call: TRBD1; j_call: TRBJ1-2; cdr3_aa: CSVDTGEIWDGYTF; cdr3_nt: TGCAGCGTCGATACAGGGGAGATATGGGATGGCTACACCTTC
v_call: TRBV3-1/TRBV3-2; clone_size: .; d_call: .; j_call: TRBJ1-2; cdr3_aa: CASSQDGRAGGYTF; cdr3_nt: TGTGCCAGCAGCCAAGATGGGAGGGCCGGTGGCTACACCTTC
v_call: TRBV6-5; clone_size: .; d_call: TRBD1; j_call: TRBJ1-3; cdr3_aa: CASTKGAGGNTIYF; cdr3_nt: TGTGCCAGCACCAAGGGGGCCGGTGGAAACACCATATATTTT
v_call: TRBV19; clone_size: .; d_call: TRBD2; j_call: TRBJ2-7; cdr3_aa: CASTREGLNEQYF; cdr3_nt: TGTGCCAGTACACGGGAGGGCCTTAACGAGCAGTACTTC
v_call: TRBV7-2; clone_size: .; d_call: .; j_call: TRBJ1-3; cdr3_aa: CASSLRGTAFSGNTIYF; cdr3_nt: TGTGCCAGCAGCTTACGTGGAACAGCCTTCTCTGGAAACACCATATATTTT
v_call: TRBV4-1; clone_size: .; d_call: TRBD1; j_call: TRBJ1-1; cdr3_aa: CASSQGPGQGSAEAFF; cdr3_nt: TGCGCCAGCAGCCAAGGACCGGGACAGGGTTCCGCTGAAGCTTTCTTT
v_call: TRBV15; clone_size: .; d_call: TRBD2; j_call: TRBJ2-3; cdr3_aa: CATSRAGLAGGPFTDTQYF; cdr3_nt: TGTGCCACCAGCAGAGCGGGACTAGCGGGAGGACCATTCACAGATACGCAGTATTTT
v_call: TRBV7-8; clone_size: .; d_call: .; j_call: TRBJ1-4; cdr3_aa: CASRRGSYNEKLFF; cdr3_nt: TGTGCCAGCAGAAGGGGCAGCTATAATGAAAAACTGTTTTTT
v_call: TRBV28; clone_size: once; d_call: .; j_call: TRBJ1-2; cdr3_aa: CASSPTAYGYTF; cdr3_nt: TGTGCCAGCAGTCCGACAGCGTATGGCTACACCTTC
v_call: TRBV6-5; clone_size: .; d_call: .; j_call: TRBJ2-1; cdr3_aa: CTSRGYNEQFF; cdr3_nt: TGTACCAGCAGGGGTTACAATGAGCAGTTCTTC
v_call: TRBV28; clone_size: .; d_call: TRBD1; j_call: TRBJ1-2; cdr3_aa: CASSQATGTGGYTF; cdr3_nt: TGTGCCAGCAGCCAAGCGACAGGGACTGGTGGCTACACCTTC
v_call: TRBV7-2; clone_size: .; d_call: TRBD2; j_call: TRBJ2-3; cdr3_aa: CASSWRRLAGSTDTQYF; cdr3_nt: TGTGCCAGCAGCTGGCGAAGGCTAGCGGGTAGCACAGATACGCAGTATTTT
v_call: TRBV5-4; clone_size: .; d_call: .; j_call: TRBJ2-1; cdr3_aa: CASSLTRRTSYNEQFF; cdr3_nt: TGTGCCAGCAGCTTGACTAGACGGACCTCCTACAATGAGCAGTTCTTC
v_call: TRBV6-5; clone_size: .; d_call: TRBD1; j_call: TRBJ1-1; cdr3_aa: CASRTGDRGRTEAFF; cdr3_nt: TGTGCCAGCAGAACCGGGGACAGGGGGCGGACTGAAGCTTTCTTT
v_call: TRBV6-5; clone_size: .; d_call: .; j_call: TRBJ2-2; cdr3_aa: CASSQISGELFF; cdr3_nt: TGTGCCAGCAGTCAAATCTCCGGGGAGCTGTTTTTT
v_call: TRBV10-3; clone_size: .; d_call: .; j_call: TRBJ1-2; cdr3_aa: CAISDQGVGDGYTF; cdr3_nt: TGTGCCATCAGTGACCAGGGTGTTGGTGATGGCTACACCTTC
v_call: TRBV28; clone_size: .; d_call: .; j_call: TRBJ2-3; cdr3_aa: CASSSGSAEGTDTQYF; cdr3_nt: TGTGCCAGCAGTTCGGGTTCGGCGGAGGGGACAGATACGCAGTATTTT
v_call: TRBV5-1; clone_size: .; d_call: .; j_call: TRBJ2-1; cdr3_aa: CASSDSEGRNEQFF; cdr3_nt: TGCGCCAGCAGCGACTCCGAGGGGCGGAATGAGCAGTTCTTC
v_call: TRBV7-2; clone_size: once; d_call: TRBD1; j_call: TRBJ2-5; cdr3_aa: CASSPNRGQYF; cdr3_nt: TGTGCCAGCAGCCCCAACAGGGGCCAGTACTTC
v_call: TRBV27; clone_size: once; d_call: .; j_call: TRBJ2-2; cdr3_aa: CASSSRDTGELFF; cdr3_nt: TGTGCCAGCAGTTCAAGAGACACCGGGGAGCTGTTTTTT
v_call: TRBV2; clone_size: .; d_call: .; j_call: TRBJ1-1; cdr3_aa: CASSVRVADTEAFF; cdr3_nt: TGTGCCAGCAGTGTACGAGTTGCGGACACTGAAGCTTTCTTT
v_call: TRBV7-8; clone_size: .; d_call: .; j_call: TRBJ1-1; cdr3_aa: CASSFLTGRNTEAFF; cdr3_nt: TGTGCCAGCAGCTTCTTGACAGGAAGGAACACTGAAGCTTTCTTT
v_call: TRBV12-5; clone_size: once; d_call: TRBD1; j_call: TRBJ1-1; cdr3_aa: CASGLAPGTGTRYTEAFF; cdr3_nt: TGTGCTAGTGGTTTGGCCCCTGGGACAGGGACCCGATACACTGAAGCTTTCTTT
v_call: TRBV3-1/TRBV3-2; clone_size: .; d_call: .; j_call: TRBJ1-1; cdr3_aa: CASSLTGNTEAFF; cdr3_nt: TGTGCCAGCAGCCTGACGGGGAACACTGAAGCTTTCTTT
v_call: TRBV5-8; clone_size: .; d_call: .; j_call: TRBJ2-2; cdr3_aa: CASSLWVNTGELFF; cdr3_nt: TGTGCCAGCAGCTTGTGGGTGAACACCGGGGAGCTGTTTTTT
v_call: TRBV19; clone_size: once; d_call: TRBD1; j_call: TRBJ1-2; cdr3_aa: CASSIGTGDSYGYTF; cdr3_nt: TGTGCCAGTAGTATAGGCACAGGGGATTCCTATGGCTACACCTTC
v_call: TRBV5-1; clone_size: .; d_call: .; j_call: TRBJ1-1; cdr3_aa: CASSLGGASEAFF; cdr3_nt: TGCGCCAGCAGCTTGGGGGGTGCGTCTGAAGCTTTCTTT
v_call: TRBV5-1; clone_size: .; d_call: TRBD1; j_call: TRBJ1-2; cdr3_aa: CASRPDRAYGYTF; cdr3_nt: TGCGCCAGCAGACCAGACAGGGCCTATGGCTACACCTTC
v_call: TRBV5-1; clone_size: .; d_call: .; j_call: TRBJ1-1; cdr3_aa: CASRPQGVDTEAFF; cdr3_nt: TGCGCCAGCAGGCCCCAAGGGGTAGATACTGAAGCTTTCTTT